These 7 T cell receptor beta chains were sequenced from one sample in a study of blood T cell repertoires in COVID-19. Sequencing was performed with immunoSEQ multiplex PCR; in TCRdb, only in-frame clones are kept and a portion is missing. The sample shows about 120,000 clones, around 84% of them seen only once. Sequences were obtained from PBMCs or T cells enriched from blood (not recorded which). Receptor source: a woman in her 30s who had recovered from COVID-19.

The CDR3 loop reads CASTREGTNYEQYF. The CDR3 DNA reads as TGTGCCAGCACCCGGGAAGGGACAAACTACGAGCAGTACTTC. V and J are TRBV6-5 and TRBJ2-7; tentatively, D is TRBD1 (6 bases). Trimming stripped 7 bases from V and 3 bases from J, with 16 bases between. CDR1 and CDR2 from the germline V gene are MNHEY and SVGAGI. The CDR3 extends over 14 amino acids.

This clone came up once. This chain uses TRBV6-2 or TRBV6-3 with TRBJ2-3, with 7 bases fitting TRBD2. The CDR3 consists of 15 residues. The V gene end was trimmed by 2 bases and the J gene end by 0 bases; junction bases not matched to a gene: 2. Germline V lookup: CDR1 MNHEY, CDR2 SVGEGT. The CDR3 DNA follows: TGTGCCAGCAGTTACAAGGGACTAAGCACAGATACGCAGTATTTT. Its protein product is CASSYKGLSTDTQYF.

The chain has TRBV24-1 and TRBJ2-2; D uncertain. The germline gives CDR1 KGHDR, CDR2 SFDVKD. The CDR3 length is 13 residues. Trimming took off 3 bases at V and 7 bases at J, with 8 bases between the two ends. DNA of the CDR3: TGTGCCACCAGTGATCCCCCCGTCGGGGAGCTGTTTTTT. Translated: CATSDPPVGELFF.

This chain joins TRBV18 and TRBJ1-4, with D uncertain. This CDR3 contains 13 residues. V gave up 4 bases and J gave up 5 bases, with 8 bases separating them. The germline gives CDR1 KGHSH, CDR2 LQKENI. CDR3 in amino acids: CASSLRYNEKLFF. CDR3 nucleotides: TGTGCCAGCTCACTCAGGTACAATGAAAAACTGTTTTTT.

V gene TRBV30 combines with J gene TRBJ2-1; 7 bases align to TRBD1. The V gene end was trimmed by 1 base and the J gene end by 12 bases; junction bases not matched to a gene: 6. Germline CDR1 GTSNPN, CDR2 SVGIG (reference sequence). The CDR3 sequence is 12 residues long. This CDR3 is CAWSATGVRQFF. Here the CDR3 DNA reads TGTGCCTGGAGTGCCACAGGGGTTAGGCAGTTCTTC.

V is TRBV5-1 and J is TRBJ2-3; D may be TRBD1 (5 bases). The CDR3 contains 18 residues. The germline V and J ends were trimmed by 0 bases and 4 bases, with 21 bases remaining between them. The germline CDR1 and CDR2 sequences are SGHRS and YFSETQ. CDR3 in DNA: TGCGCCAGCAGCTTGGGACCCTATCGGAGTAGGGGTTCAGATACGCAGTATTTT. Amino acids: CASSLGPYRSRGSDTQYF.

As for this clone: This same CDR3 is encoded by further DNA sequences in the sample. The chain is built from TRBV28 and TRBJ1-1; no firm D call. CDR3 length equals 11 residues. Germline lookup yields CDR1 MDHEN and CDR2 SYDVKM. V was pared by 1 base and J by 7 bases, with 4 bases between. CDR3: CASSLSFEAFF. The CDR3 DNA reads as TGTGCCAGCAGTTTATCCTTTGAAGCTTTCTTT.